Presented here are 25 T cell receptor beta chains from one specimen sequenced in a study of cytomegalovirus exposure and HLA in healthy donors. Produced via immunoSEQ multiplex PCR; TCRdb's table is partial and in-frame only. This sample yields tens of thousands of clones, of which approximately 94% are seen a single time; approximately 2% belongs to the top ten. Sequencing was carried out using PBMCs. All receptors derive from a woman between 18 and 29 years old in good health and CMV-seropositive.

The V call is TRBV19, the J call TRBJ1-6; 7 bases are shared with TRBD1. Germline lookup yields CDR1 LNHDA and CDR2 SQIVND (reference sequence). The trim removed 7 bases at V and 7 bases at J, leaving 7 bases unmatched. There are 14 residues in the CDR3. The chain's CDR3 is CASTDRVGNSPLHF. The CDR3 DNA is TGTGCCAGTACTGACAGGGTGGGGAATTCACCCCTCCACTTT.

A single count supports this clone. The rearrangement uses TRBV5-1 and TRBJ1-3; D gene uncertain. The CDR3 loop spans 13 amino acids. Per germline, CDR1 SGHRS and CDR2 YFSETQ. The germline V and J ends were trimmed by 0 bases and 4 bases, with 5 bases remaining between them. The CDR3 protein is CASSLGSGNTIYF. DNA of the CDR3: TGCGCCAGCAGCTTGGGTTCAGGAAACACCATATATTTT.

The chain employs TRBV4-2 and TRBJ1-1; TRBD1 might be the D (5 bases). Germline CDR1 LGHNA, CDR2 YNFKEQ. The CDR3 spans 14 residues. V lost 1 base and J lost 4, with 10 bases in between. CDR3 bases: TGTGCCAGCAGCCAAGTTGGAGGGGTCACTGAAGCTTTCTTT. Its protein product is CASSQVGGVTEAFF.

J is TRBJ1-1 and V is TRBV2; tentative D call: TRBD1 (5 bases). Trimming left V 6 bases short and J 5 bases short, with 16 bases between. There are 14 residues in the CDR3. Germline V gene sequence: CDR1 SNHLY, CDR2 FYNNEI. The CDR3 nucleotides read TGTGCCAGCAGGACATTTCCCCGGGGGACTGAAGCTTTCTTT. It encodes CASRTFPRGTEAFF. The full variable domain, with the rest looked up from reference TRBV2 and TRBJ1-1, is EPEVTQTPSHQVTQMGQEVILRCVPISNHLYFYWYRQILGQKVEFLVSFYNNEISEKSEIFDDQFSVERPDGSNFTLKIRSTKLEDSAMYFCASRTFPRGTEAFFGQGTRLTVV.

The chain has TRBV6-4 and TRBJ2-1; TRBD2 aligns across 8 bases. The germline V gene has CDR1 MRHNA and CDR2 SNTAGT. The CDR3 consists of 15 residues. The V and J ends lost 2 bases and 1 base, in that order; junction bases with no gene match: 1. The DNA for the CDR3 is TGTGCCAGCAGTGACCTAGCGGGTTCCTACAATGAGCAGTTCTTC. Translated: CASSDLAGSYNEQFF.

The rearrangement uses TRBV7-6 and TRBJ2-3; perhaps TRBD2 as D (6 bases). The CDR3 loop spans 14 amino acids. Trimming pared 5 bases from V and 2 bases from J, leaving 11 bases between. Per germline, CDR1 SGHVS and CDR2 FNYEAQ. The DNA of the CDR3 is TGTGCCAGCAGCGGGGGGACGGTCACAGATACGCAGTATTTT. This encodes CASSGGTVTDTQYF.

This rearrangement joins TRBV18 to TRBJ2-2; 13 bases fit TRBD2. The trim removed 6 bases at V and 5 bases at J, leaving 6 bases unmatched. This CDR3 has 16 residues. Germline loops: CDR1 KGHSH, CDR2 LQKENI. In DNA, the CDR3 is TGTGCCAGCTCTCCTGGACTAGCGGGAGAGACCGGGGAGCTGTTTTTT. Translated: CASSPGLAGETGELFF.

This clone came up once. The genes are TRBV9 and TRBJ2-6; D perhaps matches TRBD2 (6 bases). The CDR3 loop spans 14 amino acids. Germline V gene data show CDR1 as SGDLS and CDR2 as YYNGEE. V lost 6 bases to trimming and J lost 2 bases, with 9 bases between them. CDR3 sequence: CASTSGAGANVLTF. DNA of the CDR3: TGTGCCAGCACGTCGGGGGCTGGGGCCAACGTCCTGACTTTC.

The chain has TRBV9 and TRBJ1-1; 11 bases fit TRBD1. Germline CDR1 and CDR2: SGDLS and YYNGEE. V dropped 4 bases and J dropped 4; count of bases not matched to a gene: 3. CDR3 length equals 14 residues. CDR3 nucleotides: TGTGCCAGCAGCCAGGGACAGGGGGGCACTGAAGCTTTCTTT. As protein: CASSQGQGGTEAFF.

V and J are TRBV6-5 and TRBJ1-2, with 7 bases lining up with TRBD1. V lost 2 bases and J lost 8; bases outside the gene matches: 2. Germline V gives CDR1 MNHEY, CDR2 SVGAGI. This CDR3 spans 12 amino acids. The CDR3 loop is CASSYQGEGYTF. The CDR3 bases are TGTGCCAGCAGTTACCAGGGGGAGGGCTACACCTTC.

This clone was found once. The chain couples TRBV9 to TRBJ2-5, with 14 bases matching TRBD2. Trimming cost V 3 bases and J 4 bases; bases outside gene matches: 5. CDR1 is SGDLS and CDR2 is YYNGEE in the germline V gene. The CDR3 has 16 residues. The CDR3 loop is CASSAGLAGVGETQYF. In nucleotides, the CDR3 is TGTGCCAGCAGCGCGGGACTAGCGGGAGTGGGAGAGACCCAGTACTTC.

The genes are TRBV18 and TRBJ2-7; D is perhaps TRBD2 (5 bases). The V gene's germline CDR1 is KGHSH and CDR2 LQKENI. CDR3 length equals 14 residues. With 6 bases removed from V and 1 base from J, the gap between germline ends came to 13 bases. CDR3 sequence: CASSPTGESYEQYF. CDR3 in DNA: TGTGCCAGCTCTCCTACCGGGGAATCCTACGAGCAGTACTTC.

J is TRBJ1-2 and V is TRBV19, with D perhaps matching TRBD1 (6 bases). This CDR3 is 17 amino acids long. Trimming took off 1 base at V and 6 bases at J, with 21 bases between the two ends. The germline V gene encodes CDR1 LNHDA and CDR2 SQIVND (reference sequence). DNA for the CDR3: TGTGCCAGTAGTATAGCTATACTAGGGGGGGCTACGGATGGCTACACCTTC. Translation: CASSIAILGGATDGYTF.

The J gene is TRBJ1-1, the V gene TRBV2, with D tentatively TRBD1 (5 bases). The CDR3 sequence is 13 residues long. Germline V CDR1 and CDR2: SNHLY, FYNNEI. Trimming cost V 5 bases and J 1 base, with 8 bases left between them. The CDR3 protein is CASSIGQNTEAFF. The CDR3, as DNA: TGTGCCAGCAGTATCGGACAGAACACTGAAGCTTTCTTT. The full variable domain, completed using reference TRBV2 and TRBJ1-1, is EPEVTQTPSHQVTQMGQEVILRCVPISNHLYFYWYRQILGQKVEFLVSFYNNEISEKSEIFDDQFSVERPDGSNFTLKIRSTKLEDSAMYFCASSIGQNTEAFFGQGTRLTVV.

The J gene is TRBJ2-7, the V gene TRBV5-5, with TRBD2 matching 13 bases. The CDR3 spans 15 residues. V dropped 4 bases and J dropped 4; count of bases not matched to a gene: 5. Per the germline V gene, CDR1 is SGHKS and CDR2 is YYEKEE (reference sequence). CDR3 in DNA: TGTGCCAGCAGCACCCCGGGACTAGCGGGATACGAGCAGTACTTC. Amino acid sequence: CASSTPGLAGYEQYF.

CDR3 amino acids: CASSFELSPLHF. The CDR3 bases are TGTGCCAGCAGCTTCGAGCTTTCACCCCTCCACTTT. The rearrangement joins TRBV7-2 to TRBJ1-6; D unclear. The V end lost 3 bases, the J end lost 9 bases, and 6 bases lay between the germline ends. The CDR3 has 12 residues. The germline CDR1 and CDR2 sequences are SGHTA and FQGNSA.

The chain links TRBV18 to TRBJ1-1; TRBD1 might be the D (6 bases). Germline loops: CDR1 KGHSH, CDR2 LQKENI. The CDR3 totals 14 residues. The V gene lost 4 bases and the J gene lost 3 bases, with 12 bases spanning the gap. The chain's CDR3 is CASSLQGRDTEAFF. DNA of the CDR3: TGTGCCAGCTCACTACAGGGCCGGGACACTGAAGCTTTCTTT.

The chain couples TRBV30 to TRBJ2-4; the match to TRBD2 covers 9 bases. Losses at the gene ends were 3 bases for V and 8 bases for J; bases not matched to a gene: 5. CDR1 GTSNPN and CDR2 SVGIG come from the germline V gene (reference sequence). This CDR3 spans 13 amino acids. DNA for the CDR3: TGTGCCTGGAGAGCTTGGACTAGCGACATTCAGTACTTC. This gives the protein CAWRAWTSDIQYF.

The chain couples TRBV9 to TRBJ1-2; 8 positions match TRBD1. Per the germline V gene, CDR1 is SGDLS and CDR2 is YYNGEE. Trimming took 3 bases from V and 3 from J; bases not matched to a gene: 7. This CDR3 is 15 amino acids long. The CDR3 DNA reads as TGTGCCAGCAGCGGACGACAGGGGCAGGACTATGGCTACACCTTC. Its protein product is CASSGRQGQDYGYTF.

The genes are TRBV7-9 and TRBJ2-3, with TRBD2 identical over 8 bases. The germline V gene has CDR1 SEHNR and CDR2 FQNEAQ (reference sequence). The trim removed 5 bases at V and 0 bases at J, leaving 4 bases unmatched. CDR3 length: 15 residues. The CDR3 coding sequence is TGTGCCAGCAGCAATAGCGGGGAAAGCACAGATACGCAGTATTTT. Translated: CASSNSGESTDTQYF. Drawing the rest from reference TRBV7-9 and TRBJ2-3, the complete variable domain is DTGVSQNPRHKITKRGQNVTFRCDPISEHNRLYWYRQTLGQGPEFLTYFQNEAQLEKSRLLSDRFSAERPKGSFSTLEIQRTEQGDSAMYLCASSNSGESTDTQYFGPGTRLTVL.

The gene calls are TRBV5-5 and TRBJ1-2; no firm D call. Trimming took 2 bases from V and 4 from J, leaving 12 bases between them. The germline V gene has CDR1 SGHKS and CDR2 YYEKEE (reference sequence). This CDR3 spans 14 amino acids. The CDR3 DNA follows: TGTGCCAGCAGCTTCGCTGCCGGGGTCTATGGCTACACCTTC. This translates into CASSFAAGVYGYTF.

V is TRBV5-6 and J is TRBJ2-5, with a weak D call TRBD1 (6 bases). Trimming removed 3 bases from V and 0 bases from J, with 9 bases in between. Germline values: CDR1 SGHDT, CDR2 YYEEEE. The CDR3 is made up of 14 amino acids. CDR3 residues: CASSSQGYQETQYF. CDR3 bases: TGTGCCAGCAGCTCCCAGGGGTACCAAGAGACCCAGTACTTC.

This clone is a singleton in its sample. The CDR3 protein is CASSVEGREPYNEQFF. The CDR3 coding sequence is TGTGCCAGCAGCGTAGAGGGGCGGGAACCCTACAATGAGCAGTTCTTC. The chain joins TRBV9 to TRBJ2-1, with D possibly TRBD2 on 6 matching bases. Germline V gives CDR1 SGDLS, CDR2 YYNGEE. The ends were cut back, 0 bases at V and 2 bases at J, with 12 bases in the middle. CDR3 size: 16 residues.

This clone has only one observation. The CDR3 DNA reads as TGCAGCGTTTTAGGGGAAAGCGAAAAACTGTTTTTT. It yields the protein CSVLGESEKLFF. The V and J genes are TRBV29-1 and TRBJ1-4; tentative D call: TRBD1 (5 bases). Germline assignment: CDR1 SQVTM and CDR2 ANQGSEA. This CDR3 spans 12 amino acids. Trimming removed 5 bases from V and 8 bases from J, with 12 bases in between.

The gene calls are TRBV4-1 and TRBJ1-6; D gene uncertain. The V gene's germline CDR1 is MGHRA and CDR2 YSYEKL. This CDR3 contains 16 residues. V dropped 0 bases and J dropped 9 bases, with 15 bases sitting between them. The DNA for the CDR3 is TGCGCCAGCAGCCAAGATCTAGCGGGGATCGGTTCACCCCTCCACTTT. Residues: CASSQDLAGIGSPLHF.